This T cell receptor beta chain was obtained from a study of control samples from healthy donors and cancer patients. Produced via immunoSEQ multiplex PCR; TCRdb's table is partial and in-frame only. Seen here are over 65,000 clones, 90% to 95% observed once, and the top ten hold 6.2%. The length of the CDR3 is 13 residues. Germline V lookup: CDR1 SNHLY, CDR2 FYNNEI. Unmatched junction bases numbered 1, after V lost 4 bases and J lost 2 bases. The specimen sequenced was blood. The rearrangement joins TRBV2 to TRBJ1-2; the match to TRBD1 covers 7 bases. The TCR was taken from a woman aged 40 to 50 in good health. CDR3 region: CASSGQGNYGYTF. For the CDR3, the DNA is TGTGCCAGCAGTGGACAGGGCAACTATGGCTACACCTTC.